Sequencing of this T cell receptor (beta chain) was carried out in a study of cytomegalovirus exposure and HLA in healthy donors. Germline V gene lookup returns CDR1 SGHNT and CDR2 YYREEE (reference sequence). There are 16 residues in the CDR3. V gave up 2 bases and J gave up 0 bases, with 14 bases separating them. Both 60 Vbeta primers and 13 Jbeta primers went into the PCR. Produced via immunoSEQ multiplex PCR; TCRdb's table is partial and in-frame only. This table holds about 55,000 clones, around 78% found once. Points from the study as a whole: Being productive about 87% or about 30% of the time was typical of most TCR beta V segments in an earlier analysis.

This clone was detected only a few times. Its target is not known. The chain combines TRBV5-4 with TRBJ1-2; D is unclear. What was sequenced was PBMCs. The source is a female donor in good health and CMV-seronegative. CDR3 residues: CASSFGGSTSNYGYTF. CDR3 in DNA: TGTGCCAGCAGCTTTGGTGGTTCCACTTCTAACTATGGCTACACCTTC.